One and the same sample provided the 11 T cell receptor beta chains below, sequenced in a study of shared clonotypes between healthy human individuals. TCRdb's table, derived via immunoSEQ multiplex PCR, lists solely in-frame clones and lacks some. The table has hundreds of thousands of clones, about 74% seen once; the top ten hold approximately 1.8%. Sequenced: memory CD4+ T cells sorted from blood. Subset given: CD45RA-negative fraction. These TCRs come from a woman in her twenties or thirties in good health.

As for this clone: Other DNA sequences in the same sample also yield this CDR3. V usage is TRBV5-1 and J usage is TRBJ2-5; 8 bases agree with TRBD1. V was clipped by 4 bases and J by 5 bases; unmatched bases: 4. Germline values: CDR1 SGHRS, CDR2 YFSETQ. CDR3 length: 13 residues. Here the CDR3 reads CASSLTGEETQYF. CDR3 bases: TGCGCCAGCAGCCTGACAGGGGAGGAGACCCAGTACTTC. Looking up the rest from reference TRBV5-1 and TRBJ2-5 gives the full variable domain: KAGVTQTPRYLIKTRGQQVTLSCSPISGHRSVSWYQQTPGQGLQFLFEYFSETQRNKGNFPGRFSGRQFSNSRSEMNVSTLELGDSALYLCASSLTGEETQYFGPGTRLLVL.

The rearrangement uses TRBV2 and TRBJ2-1; 11 nucleotides agree with TRBD2. Germline V lookup: CDR1 SNHLY, CDR2 FYNNEI. V shed 6 bases, J shed 5 bases, and the junction held 9 bases outside the gene matches. The CDR3 totals 16 residues. The CDR3 reads CASRKPSGRTNNEQFF. The CDR3, as DNA: TGTGCCAGCAGGAAACCTAGCGGGAGGACTAACAATGAGCAGTTCTTC.

V and J are TRBV11-2 and TRBJ1-1, with D hard to call. V shed 5 bases and J shed 1 base, with 17 bases lying between them. CDR1 is SGHAT, CDR2 FQNNGV, per germline. The CDR3 consists of 16 residues. The CDR3: CASSPLGAGTNTEAFF. The CDR3 region has the DNA TGTGCCAGCAGCCCCCTCGGTGCGGGAACGAACACTGAAGCTTTCTTT.

As concerns this clone: The junction does not match germline at one end; this may be a read error. The chain employs TRBV5-1 and TRBJ1-1; TRBD1 matches 12 bases. Germline V gene lookup returns CDR1 SGHRS and CDR2 YFSETQ. CDR3 length: 16 residues. The CDR3 nucleotides are TGCGCCAGCAGCTCGGGACAGGGGGCGATGAAGACTGAAGCTTTCTTT. It yields the protein CASSSGQGAMKTEAFF.

J is TRBJ1-5 and V is TRBV6-1; D call uncertain. The germline gives CDR1 MNHNS, CDR2 SASEGT. V lost 5 bases, J lost 4 bases, and 15 bases lay in between. CDR3 length equals 15 residues. The CDR3, as DNA: TGTGCCAGCAGTCGATCGACAACCCGAAATCAGCCCCAGCATTTT. Protein sequence: CASSRSTTRNQPQHF.

The chain is built from TRBV9 and TRBJ2-7; the D gene is possibly TRBD2 (6 bases). CDR3 length: 15 amino acids. V was trimmed by 2 bases and J by 4 bases, leaving 16 bases between them. The germline gives CDR1 SGDLS, CDR2 YYNGEE. CDR3 sequence reads: CASSVTSEGGYEQYF. The CDR3 DNA sequence: TGTGCCAGCAGCGTTACGTCGGAGGGCGGTTACGAGCAGTACTTC. Complete variable domain (other parts from reference TRBV9 and TRBJ2-7): DSGVTQTPKHLITATGQRVTLRCSPRSGDLSVYWYQQSLDQGLQFLIQYYNGEERAKGNILERFSAQQFPDLHSELNLSSLELGDSALYFCASSVTSEGGYEQYFGPGTRLTVT.

This clone was counted between two and nine times. The CDR3 DNA reads as TGTGCCAGCAGTTATGCAGGACAGGGGGCCTACGAGCAGTACTTC. Encoded protein: CASSYAGQGAYEQYF. The chain has TRBV28 and TRBJ2-7; the match to TRBD1 covers 10 bases. After removal of 4 bases from V and 2 bases from J, the junction contained 5 bases not matched to a gene. The CDR3 is made up of 15 amino acids. The germline CDR1 and CDR2 sequences are MDHEN and SYDVKM. The entire variable domain, with the rest obtained from reference TRBV28 and TRBJ2-7, is as follows: DVKVTQSSRYLVKRTGEKVFLECVQDMDHENMFWYRQDPGLGLRLIYFSYDVKMKEKGDIPEGYSVSREKKERFSLILESASTNQTSMYLCASSYAGQGAYEQYFGPGTRLTVT.

The sample holds a few counts of this clone. The chain is built from TRBV20-1 and TRBJ2-4, with D possibly matching TRBD1 (5 bases). In germline, CDR1 is DFQATT, CDR2 SNEGSKA (reference sequence). Trimming cost V 6 bases and J 7 bases, with 10 bases left between them. The length of the CDR3 is 11 residues. The CDR3 bases are TGCAGTGCCAGACAGAGTAACATTCAGTACTTC. The encoded protein is CSARQSNIQYF.

A single count supports this clone. The chain uses TRBV7-8 and TRBJ2-2; perhaps D is TRBD1 or TRBD2 (5 bases each). V lost 4 bases to trimming and J lost 7 bases, with 22 bases between them. The CDR3 has 17 residues. CDR1 and CDR2 from the germline V gene are SGHVS and FQNEAQ. The CDR3 sequence is CASSSYGTQLKSGELFF. The CDR3 DNA reads TGTGCCAGCAGCTCCTACGGGACCCAATTAAAGAGCGGGGAGCTGTTTTTT.

This clone occurred once. The genes are TRBV7-9 and TRBJ1-4; unclear D gene. Germline V gene data show CDR1 as SEHNR and CDR2 as FQNEAQ (reference sequence). The CDR3 sequence is 12 residues long. Deletions cut 2 bases from V and 8 bases from J, with 6 bases between. The CDR3, as DNA: TGTGCCAGCAGCTTAACCAGCGAAAAACTGTTTTTT. Translating it yields CASSLTSEKLFF.

V gene TRBV19 combines with J gene TRBJ2-7; D tentatively fits TRBD1 or TRBD2 (5 bases each). The CDR3 sequence is 15 residues long. V was pared by 4 bases and J by 7 bases, with 20 bases between. Germline CDR1 LNHDA, CDR2 SQIVND (reference sequence). CDR3 bases: TGTGCCAGTAGTACCGCGAGGGGATCTTTGGGTGAGCAGTACTTC. This gives the protein CASSTARGSLGEQYF.